The source of this T cell receptor beta chain is a study of blood T cell repertoires in COVID-19. About the research overall: Samples taken during acute and convalescent COVID-19 were collected in the United States, Italy and Spain. T cells, B-cell-depleted T cells, or PBMCs provided the cDNA or gDNA that served as material.

The ends were cut back, 1 base at V and 1 base at J, with 10 bases in the middle. This CDR3 spans 15 amino acids. Germline lookup yields CDR1 SGHDN and CDR2 FVKESK. Authors' data handling: How many nucleated cells were present was estimated from reference gene primer amplification. Measured with immunoSEQ multiplex PCR; TCRdb has only the in-frame clones, and not every one. That table furnishes V, J and clone size, whereas the DNA furnished D and trimming. The sample lists over 100,000 clones, about 89% seen once, with roughly 4% in the top ten. Sequencing was carried out using peripheral blood. The TCR originated in a middle-aged man with acute or convalescent COVID-19. The chain couples TRBV14 to TRBJ2-5; tentative D call: TRBD2 (5 bases). The CDR3 bases are TGTGCCAGCAGCCAAGTGCGGGCGGTCCAAGAGACCCAGTACTTC. As protein: CASSQVRAVQETQYF.